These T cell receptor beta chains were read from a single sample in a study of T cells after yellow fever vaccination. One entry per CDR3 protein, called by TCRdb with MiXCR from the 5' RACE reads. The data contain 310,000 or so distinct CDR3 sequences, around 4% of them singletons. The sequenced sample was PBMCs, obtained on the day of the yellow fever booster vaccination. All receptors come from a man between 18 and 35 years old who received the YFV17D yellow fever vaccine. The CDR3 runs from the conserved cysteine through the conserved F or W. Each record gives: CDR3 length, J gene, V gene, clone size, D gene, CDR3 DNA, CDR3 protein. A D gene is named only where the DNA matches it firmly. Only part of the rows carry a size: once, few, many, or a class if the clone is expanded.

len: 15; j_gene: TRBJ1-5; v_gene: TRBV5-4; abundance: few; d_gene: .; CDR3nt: TGTGCCAGCAGCTTTTCACCTACTTGCAATCAGCCCCAGCATTTT; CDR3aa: CASSFSPTCNQPQHF
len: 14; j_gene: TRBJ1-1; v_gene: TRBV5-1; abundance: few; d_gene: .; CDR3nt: TGCGCCAGCAGCCCGGGGACAAGGGCGACTGAAGCTTTCTTT; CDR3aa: CASSPGTRATEAFF
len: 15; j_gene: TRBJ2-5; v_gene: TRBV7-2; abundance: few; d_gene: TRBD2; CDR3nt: TGTGCCAGCAGCTTAGCCGGGACTAGCAGCGAGACCCAGTACTTC; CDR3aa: CASSLAGTSSETQYF
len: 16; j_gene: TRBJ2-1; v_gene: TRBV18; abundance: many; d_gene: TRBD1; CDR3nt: TGTGCCAGCTCACCCCCTGGCAGGGGGCTTTTCAATGAGCAGTTCTTC; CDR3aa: CASSPPGRGLFNEQFF
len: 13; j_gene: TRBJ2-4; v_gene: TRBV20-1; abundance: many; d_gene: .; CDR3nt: TGCAGTGCTAGGAAACCGAACGGAAACATTCAGTACTTC; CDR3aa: CSARKPNGNIQYF
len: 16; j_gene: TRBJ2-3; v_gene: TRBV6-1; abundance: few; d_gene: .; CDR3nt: TGTGCCAGCAGTGAAGTGGGTCGGGGTGGCACAGATACGCAGTATTTT; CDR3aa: CASSEVGRGGTDTQYF
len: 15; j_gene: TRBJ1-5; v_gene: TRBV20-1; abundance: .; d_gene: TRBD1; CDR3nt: TGCAGTGCTAGAAACGACAGGGATATCGGTCAGCCCCAGCATTTT; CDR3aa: CSARNDRDIGQPQHF
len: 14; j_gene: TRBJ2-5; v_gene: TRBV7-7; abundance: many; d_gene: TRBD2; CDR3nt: TGTGCCAGCCGGGAGGCACCCTTCTCGGAGACCCAGTACTTC; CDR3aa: CASREAPFSETQYF
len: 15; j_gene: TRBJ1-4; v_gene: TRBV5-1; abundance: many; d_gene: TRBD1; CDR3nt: TGCGCCAGCAGCTCACAGGGGGGGCATGGTGAAAAACTGTTTTTT; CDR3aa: CASSSQGGHGEKLFF
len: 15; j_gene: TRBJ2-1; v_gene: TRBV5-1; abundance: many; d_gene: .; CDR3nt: TGCGCCAGCAGCCCAGGGTGGTCGGGGGAGGATGAGCAGTTCTTC; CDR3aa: CASSPGWSGEDEQFF
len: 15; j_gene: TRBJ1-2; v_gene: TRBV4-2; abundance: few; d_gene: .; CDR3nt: TGTGCCAGCAGCCAGACCAGTAAATCTAACTATGGCTACACCTTC; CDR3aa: CASSQTSKSNYGYTF
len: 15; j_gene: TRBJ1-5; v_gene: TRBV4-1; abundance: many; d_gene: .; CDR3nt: TGCGCCAGCAGCCAAGGGCAGGGGCCCAATCAGCCCCAGCATTTT; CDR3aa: CASSQGQGPNQPQHF
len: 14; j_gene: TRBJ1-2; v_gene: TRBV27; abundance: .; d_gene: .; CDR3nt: TGTGCCAGCAGTCCAGGACGGAATAACTATGGCTACACCTTC; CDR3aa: CASSPGRNNYGYTF
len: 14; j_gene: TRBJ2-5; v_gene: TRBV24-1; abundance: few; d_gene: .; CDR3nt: TGTGCCACCAGTAACGGGGGAGTTGGTGAGACCCAGTACTTC; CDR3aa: CATSNGGVGETQYF
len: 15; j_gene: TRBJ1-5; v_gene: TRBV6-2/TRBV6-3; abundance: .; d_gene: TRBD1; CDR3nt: TGTGCCAGCAGTTACGAGGGGACAGGAGTTCAGCCCCAGCATTTT; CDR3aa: CASSYEGTGVQPQHF
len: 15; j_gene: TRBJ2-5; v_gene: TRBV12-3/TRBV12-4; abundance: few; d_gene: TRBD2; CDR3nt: TGTGCCAGCAGCGTTAGGGCTAGCGGGGCTGAGACCCAGTACTTC; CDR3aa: CASSVRASGAETQYF
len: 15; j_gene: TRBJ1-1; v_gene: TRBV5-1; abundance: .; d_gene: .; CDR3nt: TGCGCCAGCAGCTTGGCCCGGGGGCAGGACACTGAAGCTTTCTTT; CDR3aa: CASSLARGQDTEAFF
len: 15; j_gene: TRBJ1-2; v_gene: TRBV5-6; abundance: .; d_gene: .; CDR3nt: TGTGCCAGCAGCCCCTGGACGGCTGTCTCCTATGGCTACACCTTC; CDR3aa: CASSPWTAVSYGYTF
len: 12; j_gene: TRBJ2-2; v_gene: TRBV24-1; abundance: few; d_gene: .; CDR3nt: TGTGCCACCAGTGACCGCACCGGGGAGCTGTTTTTT; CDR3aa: CATSDRTGELFF
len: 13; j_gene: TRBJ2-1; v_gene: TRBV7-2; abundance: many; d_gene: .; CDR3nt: TGTGCCAGCAGCTCTAGTAGTGGAAATGAGCAGTTCTTC; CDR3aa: CASSSSSGNEQFF
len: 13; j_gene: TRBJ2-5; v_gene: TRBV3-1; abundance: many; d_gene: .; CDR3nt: TGTGCCAGCAGCCAAGGGGTTGGAGAGACCCAGTACTTC; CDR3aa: CASSQGVGETQYF
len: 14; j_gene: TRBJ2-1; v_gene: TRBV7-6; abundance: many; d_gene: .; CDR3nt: TGTGCCAGCAGCGCGACAGGATTCTACAATGAGCAGTTCTTC; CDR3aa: CASSATGFYNEQFF
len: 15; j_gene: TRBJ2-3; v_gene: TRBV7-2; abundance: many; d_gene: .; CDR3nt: TGTGCCAGCAGCTTAGGGACTCCCCGCACAGATACGCAGTATTTT; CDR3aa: CASSLGTPRTDTQYF
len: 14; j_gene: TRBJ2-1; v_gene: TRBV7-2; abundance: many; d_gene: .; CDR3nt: TGTGCCAGCAGCTTCACGGTCGGTTTCAATGAGCAGTTCTTC; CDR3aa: CASSFTVGFNEQFF
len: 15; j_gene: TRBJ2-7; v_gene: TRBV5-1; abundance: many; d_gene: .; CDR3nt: TGCGCCAGCAGCTTGGGGGCCGGCAGCTCCTACGAGCAGTACTTC; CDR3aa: CASSLGAGSSYEQYF
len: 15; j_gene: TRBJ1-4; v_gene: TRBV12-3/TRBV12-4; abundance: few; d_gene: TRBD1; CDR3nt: TGTGCCAGCACCGCATCACAGGGGGCGAATGAAAAACTGTTTTTT; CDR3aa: CASTASQGANEKLFF
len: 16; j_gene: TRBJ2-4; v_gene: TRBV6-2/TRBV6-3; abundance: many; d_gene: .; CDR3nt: TGTGCCAGCAGTTACTCGACTCTGGAGTCGGGAAACATTCAGTACTTC; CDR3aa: CASSYSTLESGNIQYF